This T cell receptor (beta chain) appears in the sequencing data of a study of shared clonotypes between healthy human individuals. Unsorted PBMCs provided DNA that was sequenced on ten immunoSEQ deep assay plates. Here immunoSEQ multiplex PCR was the method, and the copy in TCRdb shows in-frame clones only, minus some. The sample lists fewer than 650,000 clones; approximately 80% were seen once. The donors were all Caucasian adults (living in Nashville, Tennessee). Germline V gene sequence: CDR1 SGHAT, CDR2 FQNNGV. CDR3 size: 17 residues. The V segment lost 5 bases and the J segment 4 bases; nucleotides outside the gene matches: 9.

The J gene is TRBJ2-1, the V gene TRBV11-2; 12 positions match TRBD2. This clonotype was sampled from a woman in her thirties or forties in good health. Some clones in this sample may be carry-over from other donors' samples. Sequencing used PBMCs. Written as DNA, the CDR3 is TGTGCCAGCAGCCCAAGACTAGCGGGAGATGGGTACAATGAGCAGTTCTTC. Protein product: CASSPRLAGDGYNEQFF.